This T cell receptor (beta chain) was captured in a study of blood T cell repertoires in COVID-19. Study in general: COVID-19 samples collected from the United States, Italy and Spain covered acute and convalescent phases. Sources were T cells, B-cell-depleted T cells, or PBMCs; the material itself was cDNA or gDNA.

Germline CDR1 SGHAT, CDR2 FQDESV (reference sequence). The CDR3 totals 16 residues. The V gene lost 5 bases and the J gene lost 3 bases, with 20 bases spanning the gap. In the authors' methods: It was from reference gene primer amplification that nucleated cell counts were estimated. Generated by immunoSEQ multiplex PCR, the TCRdb table keeps only in-frame clones and is missing some. V and J calls and clone size are copied from that table; D and trimming were computed from the DNA. The sample carries about 200,000 clones, about 90% recorded once. The sequence came from a young man with acute or convalescent COVID-19. The chain has TRBV11-1 and TRBJ2-7, with D perhaps TRBD1 (6 bases). The sample was peripheral blood. CDR3 amino acids: CASSVPRGTGNYEQYF. The CDR3 nucleotides read TGTGCCAGCAGCGTCCCCCGTGGAACAGGGAACTACGAGCAGTACTTC.